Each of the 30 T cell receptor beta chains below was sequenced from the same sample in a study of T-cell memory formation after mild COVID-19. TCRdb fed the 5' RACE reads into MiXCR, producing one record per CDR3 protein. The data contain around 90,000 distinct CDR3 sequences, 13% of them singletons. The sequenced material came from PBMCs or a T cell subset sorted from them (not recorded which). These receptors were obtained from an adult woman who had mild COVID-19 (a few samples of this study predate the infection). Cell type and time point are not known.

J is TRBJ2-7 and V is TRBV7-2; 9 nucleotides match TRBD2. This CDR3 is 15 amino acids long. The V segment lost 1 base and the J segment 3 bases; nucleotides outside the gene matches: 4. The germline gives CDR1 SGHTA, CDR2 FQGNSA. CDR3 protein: CASSLGGGEHYEQYF. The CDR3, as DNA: TGTGCCAGCAGCTTAGGCGGGGGGGAGCACTACGAGCAGTACTTC.

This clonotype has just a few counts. Written as DNA, the CDR3 is TGTGCCAGCAGCTTAGCGGCAGGAGATGGCTACACCTTC. Its translation: CASSLAAGDGYTF. The rearrangement joins TRBV7-9 to TRBJ1-2; D gene unclear. Trimming removed 0 bases at V and 6 bases at J, with 8 bases between. CDR1 is SEHNR, CDR2 FQNEAQ, per germline (reference sequence). The CDR3 has 13 residues.

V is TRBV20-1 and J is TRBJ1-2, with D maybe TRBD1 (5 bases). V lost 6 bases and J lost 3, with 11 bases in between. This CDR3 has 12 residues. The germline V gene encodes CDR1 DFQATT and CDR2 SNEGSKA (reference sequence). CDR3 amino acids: CSAPDRYYGYTF. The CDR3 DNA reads TGCAGTGCCCCAGACAGATACTATGGCTACACCTTC.

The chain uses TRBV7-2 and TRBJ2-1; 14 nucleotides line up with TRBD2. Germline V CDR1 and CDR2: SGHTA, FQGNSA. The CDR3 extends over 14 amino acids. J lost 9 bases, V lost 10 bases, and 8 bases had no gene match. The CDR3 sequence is CATLTSGGAGEQFF. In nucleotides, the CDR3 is TGTGCCACCCTGACTAGCGGGGGGGCGGGTGAGCAGTTCTTC.

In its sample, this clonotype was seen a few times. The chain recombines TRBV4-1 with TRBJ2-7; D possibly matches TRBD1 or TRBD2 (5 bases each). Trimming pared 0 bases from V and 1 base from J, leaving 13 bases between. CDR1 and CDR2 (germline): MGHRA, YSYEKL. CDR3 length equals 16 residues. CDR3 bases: TGCGCCAGCAGCCAAGAACGGGAAAGGGGTTCCTACGAGCAGTACTTC. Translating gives CASSQERERGSYEQYF.

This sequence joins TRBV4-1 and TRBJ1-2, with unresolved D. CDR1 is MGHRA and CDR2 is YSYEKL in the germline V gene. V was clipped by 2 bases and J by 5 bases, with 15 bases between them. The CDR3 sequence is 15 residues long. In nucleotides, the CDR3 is TGCGCCAGCAGCCAATCCCGAGACTCTTCATATGGCTACACCTTC. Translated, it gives CASSQSRDSSYGYTF.

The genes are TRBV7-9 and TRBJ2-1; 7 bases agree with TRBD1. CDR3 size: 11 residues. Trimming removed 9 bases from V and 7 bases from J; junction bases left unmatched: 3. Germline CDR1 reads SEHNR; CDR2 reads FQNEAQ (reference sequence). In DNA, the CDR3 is TGTGCCAGTCTACAGGGGAATGAGCAGTTCTTC. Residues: CASLQGNEQFF.

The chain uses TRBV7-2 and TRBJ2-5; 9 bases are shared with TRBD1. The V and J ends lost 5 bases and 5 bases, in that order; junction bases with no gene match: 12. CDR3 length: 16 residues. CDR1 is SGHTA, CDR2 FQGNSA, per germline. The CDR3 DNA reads TGTGCCAGCAGCCACCCGGGACAGGGAATTCAGGAGACCCAGTACTTC. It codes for CASSHPGQGIQETQYF. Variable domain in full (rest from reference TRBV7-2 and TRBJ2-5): GAGVSQSPSNKVTEKGKDVELRCDPISGHTALYWYRQSLGQGLEFLIYFQGNSAPDKSGLPSDRFSAERTGGSVSTLTIQRTQQEDSAVYLCASSHPGQGIQETQYFGPGTRLLVL.

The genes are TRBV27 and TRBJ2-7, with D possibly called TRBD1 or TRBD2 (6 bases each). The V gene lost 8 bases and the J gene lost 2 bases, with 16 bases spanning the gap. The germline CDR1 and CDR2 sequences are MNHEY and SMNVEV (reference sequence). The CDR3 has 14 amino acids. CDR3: CASGLHRETYEQYF. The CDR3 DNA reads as TGTGCCAGCGGACTACACAGGGAGACCTACGAGCAGTACTTC.

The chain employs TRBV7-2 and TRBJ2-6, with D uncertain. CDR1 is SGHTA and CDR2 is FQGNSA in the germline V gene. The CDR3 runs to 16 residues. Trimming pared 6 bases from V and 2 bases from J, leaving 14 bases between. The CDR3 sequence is CASSPPMGTGANVLTF. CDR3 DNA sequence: TGTGCCAGCAGTCCTCCGATGGGGACTGGGGCCAACGTCCTGACTTTC.

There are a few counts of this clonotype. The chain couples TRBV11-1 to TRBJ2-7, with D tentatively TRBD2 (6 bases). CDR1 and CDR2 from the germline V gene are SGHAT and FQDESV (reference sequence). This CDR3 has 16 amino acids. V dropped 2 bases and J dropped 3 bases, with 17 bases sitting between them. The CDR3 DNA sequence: TGTGCCAGCAGCTTAAGTTCGCGCGGACTACTCTACGAGCAGTACTTC. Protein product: CASSLSSRGLLYEQYF. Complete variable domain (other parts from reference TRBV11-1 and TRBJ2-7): EAEVAQSPRYKITEKSQAVAFWCDPISGHATLYWYRQILGQGPELLVQFQDESVVDDSQLPKDRFSAERLKGVDSTLKIQPAELGDSAMYLCASSLSSRGLLYEQYFGPGTRLTVT.

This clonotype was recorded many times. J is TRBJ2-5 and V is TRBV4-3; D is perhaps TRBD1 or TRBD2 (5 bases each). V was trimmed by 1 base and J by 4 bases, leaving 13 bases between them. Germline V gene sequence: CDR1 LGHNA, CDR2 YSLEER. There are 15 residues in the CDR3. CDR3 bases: TGCGCCAGCAGCCAAGGCCTAAGTGGGGGAGAGACCCAGTACTTC. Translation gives CASSQGLSGGETQYF.

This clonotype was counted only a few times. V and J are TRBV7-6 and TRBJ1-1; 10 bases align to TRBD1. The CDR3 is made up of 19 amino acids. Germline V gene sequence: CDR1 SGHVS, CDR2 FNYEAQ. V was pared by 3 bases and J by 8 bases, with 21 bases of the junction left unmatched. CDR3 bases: TGTGCCAGCAGCTTCGCCCTCGGACAGGGGGATTTGGTCTTCGCGGAAGCTTTCTTT. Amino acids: CASSFALGQGDLVFAEAFF.

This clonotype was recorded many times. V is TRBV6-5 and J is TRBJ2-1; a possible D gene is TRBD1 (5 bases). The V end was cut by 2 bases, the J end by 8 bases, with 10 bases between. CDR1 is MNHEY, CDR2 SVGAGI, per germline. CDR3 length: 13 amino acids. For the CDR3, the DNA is TGTGCCAGCAGTTACCCAGGGCTTCATGAGCAGTTCTTC. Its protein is CASSYPGLHEQFF.

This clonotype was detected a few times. This CDR3 reads CSAHSTVNSYNEQFF. CDR3 nucleotide sequence: TGCAGTGCTCATTCGACAGTGAACTCCTACAATGAGCAGTTCTTC. The chain combines TRBV20-1 with TRBJ2-1; maybe TRBD1 (5 bases). V lost 5 bases and J lost 0, with 14 bases in between. From germline, CDR1 is DFQATT and CDR2 SNEGSKA (reference sequence). There are 15 residues in the CDR3.

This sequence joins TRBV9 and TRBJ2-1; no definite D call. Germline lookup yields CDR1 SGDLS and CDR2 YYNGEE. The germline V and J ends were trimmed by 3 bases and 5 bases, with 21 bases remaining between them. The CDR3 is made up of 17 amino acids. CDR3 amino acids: CASSAHPVVSYHNEQFF. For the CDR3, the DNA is TGTGCCAGCAGCGCCCATCCCGTTGTATCCTACCACAATGAGCAGTTCTTC.

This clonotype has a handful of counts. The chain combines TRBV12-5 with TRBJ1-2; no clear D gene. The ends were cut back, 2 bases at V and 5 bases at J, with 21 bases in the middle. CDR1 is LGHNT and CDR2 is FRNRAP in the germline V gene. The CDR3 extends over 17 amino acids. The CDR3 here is CASGLLSLDSQGYGYTF. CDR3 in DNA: TGTGCTAGTGGTTTGCTCTCCTTGGACTCACAAGGGTATGGCTACACCTTC.

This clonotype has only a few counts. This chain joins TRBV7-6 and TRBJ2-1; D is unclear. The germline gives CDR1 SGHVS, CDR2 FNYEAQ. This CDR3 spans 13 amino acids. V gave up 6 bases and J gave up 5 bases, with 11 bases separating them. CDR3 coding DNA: TGTGCCAGCAGTACTGTGAACGACAATGAGCAGTTCTTC. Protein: CASSTVNDNEQFF. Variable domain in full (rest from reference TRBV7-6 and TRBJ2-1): GAGVSQSPRYKVTKRGQDVALRCDPISGHVSLYWYRQALGQGPEFLTYFNYEAQQDKSGLPNDRFSAERPEGSISTLTIQRTEQRDSAMYRCASSTVNDNEQFFGPGTRLTVL.

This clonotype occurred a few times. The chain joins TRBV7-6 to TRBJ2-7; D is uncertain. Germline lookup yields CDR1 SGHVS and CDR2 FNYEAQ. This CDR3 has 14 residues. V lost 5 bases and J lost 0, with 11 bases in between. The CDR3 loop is CASSQLMSSYEQYF. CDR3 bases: TGTGCCAGCAGCCAACTTATGTCCTCCTACGAGCAGTACTTC.

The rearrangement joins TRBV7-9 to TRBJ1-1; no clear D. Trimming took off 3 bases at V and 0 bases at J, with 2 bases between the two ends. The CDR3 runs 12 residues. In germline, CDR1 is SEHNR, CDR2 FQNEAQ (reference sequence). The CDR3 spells CASSFLNTEAFF. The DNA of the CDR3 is TGTGCCAGCAGCTTCTTGAACACTGAAGCTTTCTTT.

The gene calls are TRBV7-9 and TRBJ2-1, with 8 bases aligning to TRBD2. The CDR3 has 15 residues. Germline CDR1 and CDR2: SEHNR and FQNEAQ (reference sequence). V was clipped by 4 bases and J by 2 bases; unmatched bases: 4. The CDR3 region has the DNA TGTGCCAGCAGCTCTCTAGCGGGTCCCTACAATGAGCAGTTCTTC. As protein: CASSSLAGPYNEQFF.

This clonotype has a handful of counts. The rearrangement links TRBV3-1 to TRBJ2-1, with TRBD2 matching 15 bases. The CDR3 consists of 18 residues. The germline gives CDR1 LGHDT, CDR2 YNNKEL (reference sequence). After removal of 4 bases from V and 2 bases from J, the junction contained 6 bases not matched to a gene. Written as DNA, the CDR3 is TGTGCCAGCAGCCCGGGGACTAGCGGGGGGTACCCCTACAATGAGCAGTTCTTC. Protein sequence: CASSPGTSGGYPYNEQFF.

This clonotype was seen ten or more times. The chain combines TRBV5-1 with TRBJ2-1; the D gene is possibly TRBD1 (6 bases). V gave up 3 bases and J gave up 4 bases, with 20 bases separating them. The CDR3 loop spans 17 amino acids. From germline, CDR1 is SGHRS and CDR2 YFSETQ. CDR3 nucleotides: TGCGCCAGCAGCTGGGTGGGGGACCCGGGACATTACAATGAGCAGTTCTTC. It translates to CASSWVGDPGHYNEQFF.

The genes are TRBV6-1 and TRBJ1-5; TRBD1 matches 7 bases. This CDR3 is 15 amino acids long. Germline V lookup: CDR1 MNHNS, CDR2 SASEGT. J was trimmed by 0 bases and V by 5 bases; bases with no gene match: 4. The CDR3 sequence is CASSWTGYSNQPQHF. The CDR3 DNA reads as TGTGCCAGCAGTTGGACAGGATATAGCAATCAGCCCCAGCATTTT.

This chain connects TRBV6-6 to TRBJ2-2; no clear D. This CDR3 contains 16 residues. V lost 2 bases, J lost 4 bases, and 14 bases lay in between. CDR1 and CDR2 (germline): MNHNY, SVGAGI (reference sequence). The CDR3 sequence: CASSYGDIAGTGELFF. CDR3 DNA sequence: TGTGCCAGCAGTTACGGGGATATCGCAGGCACCGGGGAGCTGTTTTTT.

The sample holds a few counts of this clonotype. CDR3 in amino acids: CASSLTSGTGADEQYF. The CDR3 coding sequence is TGCGCCAGCAGCTTAACTTCCGGGACAGGGGCCGACGAGCAGTACTTC. The chain uses TRBV5-1 and TRBJ2-7; 10 nucleotides align to TRBD1. The germline V gene encodes CDR1 SGHRS and CDR2 YFSETQ. Trimming took 2 bases from V and 5 from J; bases not matched to a gene: 10. There are 16 residues in the CDR3.

The CDR3: CATSRAVNEQFF. CDR3 in DNA: TGTGCCACCAGCAGAGCGGTGAATGAGCAGTTCTTC. The chain has TRBV15 and TRBJ2-1; D not certain. CDR1 and CDR2 from the germline V gene are LNHNV and YYDKDF (reference sequence). Trimming took off 1 base at V and 7 bases at J, with 5 bases between the two ends. The CDR3 covers 12 residues.

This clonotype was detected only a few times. CDR3 amino acids: CASSFMGGREQYF. CDR3 coding DNA: TGTGCCAGCAGTTTCATGGGAGGTAGAGAGCAGTACTTC. The chain joins TRBV12-3 or TRBV12-4 to TRBJ2-7; D is perhaps TRBD2 (6 bases). V was cut by 3 bases and J by 7 bases, with 13 bases left in between. The CDR3 has 13 amino acids.

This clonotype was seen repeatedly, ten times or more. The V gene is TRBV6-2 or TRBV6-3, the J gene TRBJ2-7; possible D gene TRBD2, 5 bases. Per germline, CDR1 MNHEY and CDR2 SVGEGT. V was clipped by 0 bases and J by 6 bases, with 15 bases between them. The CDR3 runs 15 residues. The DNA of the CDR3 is TGTGCCAGCAGTTACTCTAGCGAGGGAAGCGTCGAGCAGTACTTC. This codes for CASSYSSEGSVEQYF.

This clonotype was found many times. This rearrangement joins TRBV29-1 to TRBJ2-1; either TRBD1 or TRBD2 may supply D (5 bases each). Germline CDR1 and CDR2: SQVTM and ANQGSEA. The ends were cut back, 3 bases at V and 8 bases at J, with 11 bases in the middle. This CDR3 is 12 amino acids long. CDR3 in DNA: TGCAGCGTTGACTGGGGGAACCATGAGCAGTTCTTC. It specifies CSVDWGNHEQFF.